This T cell receptor beta chain emerged from a study of cytomegalovirus exposure and HLA in healthy donors. The PCR had 60 Vbeta and 13 Jbeta primers. The method was immunoSEQ multiplex PCR; TCRdb's version includes in-frame clones alone and lacks a portion of them. The sample includes approximately 160,000 clones, around 80% of them seen just once. A note on this clone: Its cognate antigen is unknown.

Notes on the study in general: No immune exposure information besides CMV serostatus was available.

With V trimmed by 1 base and J by 6 bases, 3 bases remained unmatched. Germline V lookup: CDR1 SGHDT, CDR2 YYEEEE. The CDR3 loop spans 14 amino acids. The origin of this receptor is a man aged 35 to 55 in good health and CMV-seronegative. The chain is built from TRBV5-6 and TRBJ1-4; 7 bases are shared with TRBD1. The source material was PBMCs. CDR3 nucleotides: TGTGCCAGCAGCTTGAGACAGGGCCATGAAAAACTGTTTTTT. Its protein product is CASSLRQGHEKLFF.